The subject of this entry is one TCR beta chain. This sample is part of a study of blood T cell repertoires in COVID-19. Looking at the study overall: The cDNA or gDNA used as material had been derived from T cells, B-cell-depleted T cells, or PBMCs.

The CDR3 consists of 15 residues. Trimming cost V 5 bases and J 4 bases; bases outside gene matches: 7. In germline, CDR1 is SGHTA, CDR2 FQGTGA. Sequenced by immunoSEQ multiplex PCR; TCRdb stores in-frame clones only, minus some. The repertoire holds some 350,000 clones, with approximately 88% as singletons. Input material: PBMCs or T cells enriched from blood (not recorded which). This clonotype was sampled from a man younger than 45 who had recovered from COVID-19. The chain joins TRBV7-3 to TRBJ2-3, with 9 bases matching TRBD1. The CDR3 nucleotides are TGTGCCAGCAGCCGAACAGGGGGCGAGTCAGATACGCAGTATTTT. As protein: CASSRTGGESDTQYF.